Below, 19 T cell receptor beta chains from the same sample are listed, as sequenced in a study of response to subunit inactivated influenza vaccine. Each CDR3 protein is one row after TCRdb ran MiXCR on the RT-PCR reads. This table holds under 200,000 distinct CDR3 sequences, approximately 10% found once. Sequenced here: non-naive T cells sorted from PBMCs, sampled about 40 days after vaccination. The receptors stem from a man aged 45-65 years who received an inactivated influenza vaccine.

The V and J genes are TRBV9 and TRBJ2-1; D is possibly TRBD1 (5 bases). Germline CDR1 and CDR2: SGDLS and YYNGEE. V gave up 4 bases and J gave up 9 bases, with 17 bases separating them. This CDR3 has 14 amino acids. The chain's CDR3 is CASSSGSRAAEQFF. CDR3 nucleotides: TGTGCCAGCAGCTCCGGGTCCAGGGCGGCTGAGCAGTTCTTC. Together with reference TRBV9 and TRBJ2-1, the CDR3 gives the full variable domain: DSGVTQTPKHLITATGQRVTLRCSPRSGDLSVYWYQQSLDQGLQFLIQYYNGEERAKGNILERFSAQQFPDLHSELNLSSLELGDSALYFCASSSGSRAAEQFFGPGTRLTVL.

At least ten counts were recorded for this clonotype. The chain joins TRBV11-1 to TRBJ1-2; maybe TRBD1 (6 bases). With 3 bases removed from V and 3 bases from J, the gap between germline ends came to 26 bases. Germline loops: CDR1 SGHAT, CDR2 FQDESV (reference sequence). The CDR3 consists of 19 residues. The CDR3 sequence is CASSFVSGRRTAIDYGYTF. DNA of the CDR3: TGTGCCAGCAGCTTCGTATCGGGGCGTAGGACAGCTATAGACTATGGCTACACCTTC.

This chain connects TRBV27 to TRBJ2-1, with 7 bases fitting TRBD2. CDR3 length: 14 residues. Germline V gene sequence: CDR1 MNHEY, CDR2 SMNVEV (reference sequence). V was clipped by 2 bases and J by 9 bases; unmatched bases: 7. CDR3 amino acids: CASSLSGGVGEQFF. DNA for the CDR3: TGTGCCAGCAGTTTAAGTGGGGGGGTGGGTGAGCAGTTCTTC.

This clonotype appeared many times. The chain links TRBV5-5 to TRBJ2-3, with D hard to call. V was cut by 0 bases and J by 8 bases, with 7 bases left in between. The germline CDR1 and CDR2 sequences are SGHKS and YYEKEE (reference sequence). The CDR3 loop spans 12 amino acids. The CDR3 loop is CASSLDGPTQYF. The CDR3, as DNA: TGTGCCAGCAGCTTGGACGGCCCTACGCAGTATTTT.

This clonotype was detected only a few times. This rearrangement joins TRBV7-2 to TRBJ1-2, with a tentative D call TRBD1 (6 bases). Trimming stripped 5 bases from V and 0 bases from J, with 13 bases between. The CDR3 is 15 amino acids. Germline loops: CDR1 SGHTA, CDR2 FQGNSA. CDR3 region: CASSPFGGANYGYTF. CDR3 bases: TGTGCCAGCAGCCCTTTTGGGGGCGCTAACTATGGCTACACCTTC.

This clonotype was counted a few times. The chain employs TRBV5-1 and TRBJ2-6; TRBD1 agrees at 7 bases. The CDR3 consists of 18 residues. The germline gives CDR1 SGHRS, CDR2 YFSETQ. V shed 1 base and J 0 bases; nucleotides not matched to a gene: 7. Written as DNA, the CDR3 is TGCGCCAGCAGCTTGACCACAGGGGTCCTCTCTGGGGCCAACGTCCTGACTTTC. As protein: CASSLTTGVLSGANVLTF.

This clonotype was seen only a few times. The chain's CDR3 is CSAKQGSTEAFF. The CDR3 bases are TGCAGTGCTAAACAGGGGAGTACTGAAGCTTTCTTT. This chain links TRBV20-1 with TRBJ1-1, with 7 bases aligning to TRBD1. Germline-derived CDR1 and CDR2 are DFQATT and SNEGSKA (reference sequence). V shed 4 bases and J 5 bases; nucleotides not matched to a gene: 4. The CDR3 has 12 residues.

This clonotype was seen a few times. V and J are TRBV5-1 and TRBJ2-2, with D possibly matching TRBD2 (5 bases). Germline assignment: CDR1 SGHRS and CDR2 YFSETQ. The V end lost 4 bases, the J end lost 13 bases, and 17 bases lay between the germline ends. This CDR3 region has 13 residues. In DNA form, the CDR3 reads TGCGCCAGCAGCATAGACCGGGTCCGGGGGCTGTTTTTT. It is translated as CASSIDRVRGLFF.

The V and J genes are TRBV6-1 and TRBJ1-2; 8 bases are shared with TRBD1. After removal of 5 bases from V and 4 bases from J, the junction contained 12 bases not matched to a gene. The CDR3 is 16 amino acids. CDR1 is MNHNS, CDR2 SASEGT, per germline. In DNA, the CDR3 is TGTGCCAGCAGTAGAACCCCGACAGGGGCGACCTATGGCTACACCTTC. Its translation is CASSRTPTGATYGYTF.

Only a few counts were recorded for this clonotype. The CDR3 DNA is TGTGCCACCAGCAGAGCGGGCCCACTGGTCGAGCAGTACTTC. This encodes CATSRAGPLVEQYF. The chain has TRBV15 and TRBJ2-7; D is ambiguous. Germline CDR1 is LNHNV and CDR2 is YYDKDF (reference sequence). Trimming pared 1 base from V and 6 bases from J, leaving 13 bases between. This CDR3 comprises 14 residues.

The chain uses TRBV19 and TRBJ1-4; 8 bases agree with TRBD1. Germline V CDR1 and CDR2: LNHDA, SQIVND (reference sequence). V shed 5 bases and J 4 bases; nucleotides not matched to a gene: 12. The CDR3 covers 17 residues. CDR3 amino acids: CASSLQGAQGGNEKLFF. CDR3 DNA sequence: TGTGCCAGTAGTCTTCAGGGGGCCCAAGGCGGTAATGAAAAACTGTTTTTT.

This clonotype was observed a few times. The chain combines TRBV29-1 with TRBJ1-5; D is unresolved. CDR3 length: 13 amino acids. Trimming stripped 6 bases from V and 1 base from J, with 10 bases between. Germline CDR1 SQVTM, CDR2 ANQGSEA. The DNA for the CDR3 is TGCAGCGTCGGAGACACGAGCAATCAGCCCCAGCATTTT. This codes for CSVGDTSNQPQHF.

This clonotype appeared many times. The V gene is TRBV4-3, the J gene TRBJ2-3; 9 nucleotides match TRBD1. CDR1 and CDR2 (germline): LGHNA, YSLEER. V lost 4 bases, J lost 1 base, and 3 bases stayed unmatched. The CDR3 loop spans 15 amino acids. CDR3 in amino acids: CASSRRTGGTDTQYF. The CDR3 DNA reads as TGCGCCAGCAGCCGGAGGACAGGGGGCACAGATACGCAGTATTTT.

The gene calls are TRBV20-1 and TRBJ2-4; TRBD2 agrees at 15 bases. V gave up 6 bases and J gave up 3 bases; unmatched junction bases: 3. This CDR3 spans 15 amino acids. The germline gives CDR1 DFQATT, CDR2 SNEGSKA (reference sequence). DNA for the CDR3: TGCAGTGCGCGGACTAGCGGGAGGGTCAAAAACATTCAGTACTTC. Amino acids: CSARTSGRVKNIQYF.

This clonotype has a count of ten or more. The chain couples TRBV4-1 to TRBJ1-1; possibly TRBD1 for D (5 bases). V dropped 0 bases and J dropped 10 bases, with 15 bases sitting between them. Per germline, CDR1 MGHRA and CDR2 YSYEKL. The length of the CDR3 is 14 residues. The CDR3 nucleotides read TGCGCCAGCAGCCAAGAGTGGGGCCAGGCCGCAGCTTTCTTT. Translation: CASSQEWGQAAAFF.

This clonotype has at least ten counts. The gene calls are TRBV4-2 and TRBJ1-1; D is undetermined. Germline CDR1 LGHNA, CDR2 YNFKEQ. Trimming cost V 1 base and J 3 bases, with 12 bases left between them. This CDR3 contains 15 residues. CDR3 amino acids: CASSQAGKRDTEAFF. CDR3 sequence (DNA): TGTGCCAGCAGCCAAGCCGGCAAGAGGGACACTGAAGCTTTCTTT.

CDR3 amino acids: CASSNSRGGTYNEQFF. In nucleotides, the CDR3 is TGTGCCAGCAGCAATTCGCGGGGGGGCACCTACAATGAGCAGTTCTTC. The chain joins TRBV21-1 to TRBJ2-1; the tabulated D call, TRBD2, remains unverified against the DNA. TRBV21-1 is labeled a pseudogene. The CDR3 contains 16 residues.

This clonotype was detected only once. The V and J genes are TRBV28 and TRBJ2-7, with a weak D call TRBD1 (6 bases). The CDR3 is 14 residues long. The V gene lost 6 bases and the J gene lost 1 base, with 13 bases spanning the gap. Germline V CDR1 and CDR2: MDHEN, SYDVKM. As DNA, the CDR3 is TGTGCCAGCAGAGAGACAGGTTTTTCCTACGAGCAGTACTTC. Translation: CASRETGFSYEQYF.

This clonotype was seen many times. The V and J genes are TRBV9 and TRBJ2-2; 7 bases align to TRBD2. The CDR3 has 16 amino acids. The V gene end was trimmed by 4 bases and the J gene end by 0 bases; junction bases not matched to a gene: 6. Germline values: CDR1 SGDLS, CDR2 YYNGEE. The CDR3 loop reads CASSPPSGTNTGELFF. In DNA form, the CDR3 reads TGTGCCAGCAGCCCACCCAGCGGGACGAACACCGGGGAGCTGTTTTTT.